This TCR beta chain is from a study of T cell changes during pregnancy in multiple sclerosis (dated by TCRdb to between 2019 and 2020). For the wider study: In women with multiple sclerosis, the researchers looked at how the T cell repertoire shifted as pregnancy progressed.

Worth noting for this clone: Which antigen it targets is not known. There are no base qualities to consult, and no much larger clone falls within one base.

Including cysteine and phenylalanine, the CDR3 has 18 amino acids. Only the CDR3 region is kept as DNA, spanning 54 bases read in frame from base 1. The junction shows trimming of 1 base on V and 2 bases on J, and the gene matches do not reach 12 bases of it. The germline V gene encodes CDR1 SGHNT and CDR2 YYREEE (reference sequence). Library preparation used the immunoSEQ multiplex PCR assay. TCRdb's version of the immuneACCESS table is confined to in-frame rearrangements and falls short of the full clone set. An unresolved V gene accounts for under half of the shortfall where checked; the remainder is of unknown origin. The sample table records approximately 37,000 clones; more than 85% of these occur just once. Less than 0.75% of the sample lies in the top ten.

The V and J genes are TRBV5-4 and TRBJ2-5; 9 bases in between match TRBD1. The sequence came from a female donor with multiple sclerosis, enrolled in a pregnancy study. The material was CD4+ T cells from peripheral blood mononuclear cells, obtained in the third trimester of pregnancy. The CDR3 reads CASSLRSLTGGRQETQYF. The DNA is as follows: TGTGCCAGCAGCTTGAGGTCTTTGACAGGGGGACGGCAAGAGACCCAGTACTTC.